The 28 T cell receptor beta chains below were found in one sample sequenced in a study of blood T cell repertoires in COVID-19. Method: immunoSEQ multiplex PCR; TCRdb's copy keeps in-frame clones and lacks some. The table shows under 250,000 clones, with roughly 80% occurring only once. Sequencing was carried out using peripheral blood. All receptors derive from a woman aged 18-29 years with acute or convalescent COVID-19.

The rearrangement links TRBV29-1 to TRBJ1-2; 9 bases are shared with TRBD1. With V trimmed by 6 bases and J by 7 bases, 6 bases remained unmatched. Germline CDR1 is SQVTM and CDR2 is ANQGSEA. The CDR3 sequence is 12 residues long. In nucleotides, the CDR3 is TGCAGCGTGGGGACAGGGTTAAGTGGCTACACCTTC. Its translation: CSVGTGLSGYTF. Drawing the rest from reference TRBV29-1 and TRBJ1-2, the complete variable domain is SAVISQKPSRDICQRGTSLTIQCQVDSQVTMMFWYRQQPGQSLTLIATANQGSEATYESGFVIDKFPISRPNLTFSTLTVSNMSPEDSSIYLCSVGTGLSGYTFGSGTRLTVV.

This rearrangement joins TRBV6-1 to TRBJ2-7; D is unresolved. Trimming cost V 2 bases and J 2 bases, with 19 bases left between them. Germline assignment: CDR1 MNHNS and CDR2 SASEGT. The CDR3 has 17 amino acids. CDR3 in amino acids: CASSEPLVVAGTYEQYF. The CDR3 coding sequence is TGTGCCAGCAGTGAACCCCTGGTGGTAGCCGGTACCTACGAGCAGTACTTC.

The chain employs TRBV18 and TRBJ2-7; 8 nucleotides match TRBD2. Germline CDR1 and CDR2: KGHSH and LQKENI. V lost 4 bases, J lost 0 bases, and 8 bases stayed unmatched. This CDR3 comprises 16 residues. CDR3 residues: CASSRYTSGNSYEQYF. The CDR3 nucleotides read TGTGCCAGCTCACGCTACACTAGCGGCAACTCCTACGAGCAGTACTTC.

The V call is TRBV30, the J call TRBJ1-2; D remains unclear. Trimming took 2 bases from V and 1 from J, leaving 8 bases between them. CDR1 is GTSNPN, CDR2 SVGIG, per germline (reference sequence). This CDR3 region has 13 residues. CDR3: CAWSSGNNYGYTF. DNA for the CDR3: TGTGCCTGGAGTTCGGGTAATAACTATGGCTACACCTTC.

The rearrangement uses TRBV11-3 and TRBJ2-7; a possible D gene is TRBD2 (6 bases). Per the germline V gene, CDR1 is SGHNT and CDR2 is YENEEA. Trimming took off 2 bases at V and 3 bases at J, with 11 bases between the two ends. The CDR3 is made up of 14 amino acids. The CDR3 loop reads CASSLNPGDYEQYF. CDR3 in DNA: TGTGCCAGCAGCTTAAACCCGGGAGACTACGAGCAGTACTTC.

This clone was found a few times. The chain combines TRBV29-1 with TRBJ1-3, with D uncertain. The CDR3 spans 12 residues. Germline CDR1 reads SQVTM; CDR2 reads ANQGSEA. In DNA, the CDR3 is TGCAGTATAATAGACTCTGGAAACACCATATATTTT. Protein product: CSIIDSGNTIYF.

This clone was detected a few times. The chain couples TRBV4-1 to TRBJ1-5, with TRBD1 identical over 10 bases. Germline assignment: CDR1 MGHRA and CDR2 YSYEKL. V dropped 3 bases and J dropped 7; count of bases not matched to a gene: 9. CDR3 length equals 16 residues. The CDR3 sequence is CASSQGDRGPWQPQHF. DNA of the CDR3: TGCGCCAGCAGCCAGGGGGACAGGGGCCCCTGGCAGCCCCAGCATTTT.

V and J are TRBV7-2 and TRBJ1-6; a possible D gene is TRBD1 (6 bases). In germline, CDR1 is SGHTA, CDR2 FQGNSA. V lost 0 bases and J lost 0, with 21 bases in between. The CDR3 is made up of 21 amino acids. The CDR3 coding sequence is TGTGCCAGCAGCTTAGCCCCCTGGCGGACAGATAGAAGCTCCTATAATTCACCCCTCCACTTT. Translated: CASSLAPWRTDRSSYNSPLHF. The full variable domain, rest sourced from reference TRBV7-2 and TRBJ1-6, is GAGVSQSPSNKVTEKGKDVELRCDPISGHTALYWYRQSLGQGLEFLIYFQGNSAPDKSGLPSDRFSAERTGGSVSTLTIQRTQQEDSAVYLCASSLAPWRTDRSSYNSPLHFGNGTRLTVT.

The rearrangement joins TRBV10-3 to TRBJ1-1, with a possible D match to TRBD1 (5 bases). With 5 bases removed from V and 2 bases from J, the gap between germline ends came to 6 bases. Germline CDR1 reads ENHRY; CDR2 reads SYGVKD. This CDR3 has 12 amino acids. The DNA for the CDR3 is TGTGCCATCAGTAGGGGAAACACTGAAGCTTTCTTT. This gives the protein CAISRGNTEAFF.

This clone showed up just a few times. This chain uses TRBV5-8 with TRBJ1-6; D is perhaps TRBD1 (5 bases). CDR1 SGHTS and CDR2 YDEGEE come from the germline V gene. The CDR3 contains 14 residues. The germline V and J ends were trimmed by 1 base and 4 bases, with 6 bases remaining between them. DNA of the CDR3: TGTGCCAGCAGCTTGCAGGGTTATAATTCACCCCTCCACTTT. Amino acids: CASSLQGYNSPLHF.

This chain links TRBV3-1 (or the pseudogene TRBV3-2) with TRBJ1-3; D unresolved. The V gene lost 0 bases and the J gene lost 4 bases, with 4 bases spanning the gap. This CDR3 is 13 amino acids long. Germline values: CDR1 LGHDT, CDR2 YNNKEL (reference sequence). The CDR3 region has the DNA TGTGCCAGCAGCCAAGATCTAGGAAACACCATATATTTT. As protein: CASSQDLGNTIYF.

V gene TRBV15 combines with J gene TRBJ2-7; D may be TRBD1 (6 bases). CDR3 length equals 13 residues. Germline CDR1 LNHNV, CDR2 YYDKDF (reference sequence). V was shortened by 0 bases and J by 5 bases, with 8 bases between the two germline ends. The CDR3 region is CATSRERQDEQYF. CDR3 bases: TGTGCCACCAGCAGAGAGCGACAGGACGAGCAGTACTTC.

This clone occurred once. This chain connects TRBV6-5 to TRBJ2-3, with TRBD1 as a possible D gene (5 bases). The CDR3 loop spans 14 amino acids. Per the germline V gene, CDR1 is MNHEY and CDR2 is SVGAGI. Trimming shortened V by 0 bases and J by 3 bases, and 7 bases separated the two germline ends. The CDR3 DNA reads TGTGCCAGCAGTTACTCTGCAGGGACAGATACGCAGTATTTT. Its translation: CASSYSAGTDTQYF.

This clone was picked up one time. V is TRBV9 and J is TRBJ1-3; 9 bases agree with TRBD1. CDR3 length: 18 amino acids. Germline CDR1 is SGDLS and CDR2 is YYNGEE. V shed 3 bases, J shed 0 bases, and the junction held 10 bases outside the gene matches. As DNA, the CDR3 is TGTGCCAGCAGCGAGGGGGGACAGGGTCTACCCTCTGGAAACACCATATATTTT. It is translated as CASSEGGQGLPSGNTIYF.

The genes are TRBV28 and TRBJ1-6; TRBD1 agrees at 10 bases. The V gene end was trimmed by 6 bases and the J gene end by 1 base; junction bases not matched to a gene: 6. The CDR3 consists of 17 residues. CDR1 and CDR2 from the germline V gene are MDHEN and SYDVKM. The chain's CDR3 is CASRLGQGMSYNSPLHF. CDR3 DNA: TGTGCCAGCAGGCTGGGACAGGGGATGTCCTATAATTCACCCCTCCACTTT.

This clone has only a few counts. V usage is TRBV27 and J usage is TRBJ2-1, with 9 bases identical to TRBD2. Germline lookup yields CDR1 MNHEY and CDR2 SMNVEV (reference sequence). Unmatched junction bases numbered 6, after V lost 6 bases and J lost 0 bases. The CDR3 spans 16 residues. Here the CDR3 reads CASSHSGRASYNEQFF. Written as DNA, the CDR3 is TGTGCCAGCAGCCATAGCGGGAGAGCCTCCTACAATGAGCAGTTCTTC.

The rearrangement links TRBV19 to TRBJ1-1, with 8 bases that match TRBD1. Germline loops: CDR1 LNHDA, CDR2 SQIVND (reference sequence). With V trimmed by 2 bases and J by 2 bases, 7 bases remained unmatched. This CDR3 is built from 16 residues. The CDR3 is CASSILGQGPNTEAFF. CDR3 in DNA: TGTGCCAGTAGTATACTCGGACAGGGCCCTAACACTGAAGCTTTCTTT.

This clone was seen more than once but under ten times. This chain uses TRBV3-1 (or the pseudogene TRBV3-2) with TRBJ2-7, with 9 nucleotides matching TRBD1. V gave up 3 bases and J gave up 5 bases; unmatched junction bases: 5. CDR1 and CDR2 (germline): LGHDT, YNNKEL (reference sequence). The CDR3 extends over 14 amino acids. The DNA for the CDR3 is TGTGCCAGCAGCCAGGGACAGGGTTGGGACGAGCAGTACTTC. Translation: CASSQGQGWDEQYF.

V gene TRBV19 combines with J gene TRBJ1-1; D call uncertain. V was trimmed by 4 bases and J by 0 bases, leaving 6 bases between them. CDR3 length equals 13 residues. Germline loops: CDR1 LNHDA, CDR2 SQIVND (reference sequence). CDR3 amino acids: CASSTGMNTEAFF. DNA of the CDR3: TGTGCCAGTAGTACAGGTATGAACACTGAAGCTTTCTTT.

CDR3 amino acids: CASSLGTGGRDTGELFF. The CDR3 DNA sequence: TGTGCCAGCAGCTTAGGGACAGGGGGTCGAGACACCGGGGAGCTGTTTTTT. The chain uses TRBV7-2 and TRBJ2-2, with 10 positions matching TRBD1. Germline V lookup: CDR1 SGHTA, CDR2 FQGNSA. V lost 1 base, J lost 3 bases, and 5 bases stayed unmatched. CDR3 length: 17 amino acids.

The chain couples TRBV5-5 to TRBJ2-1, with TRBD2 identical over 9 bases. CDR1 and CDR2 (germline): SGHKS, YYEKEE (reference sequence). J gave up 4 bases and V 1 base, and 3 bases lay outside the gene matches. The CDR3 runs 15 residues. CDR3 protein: CASSLWTSEYNEQFF. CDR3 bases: TGTGCCAGCAGCTTGTGGACTAGCGAATACAATGAGCAGTTCTTC.

CDR3: CSASTGTPQANYGYTF. The CDR3 DNA sequence: TGCAGTGCTAGTACGGGGACACCTCAAGCTAACTATGGCTACACCTTC. V is TRBV20-1 and J is TRBJ1-2; D may be TRBD1 (6 bases). The V gene lost 3 bases and the J gene lost 0 bases, with 17 bases spanning the gap. This CDR3 region has 16 residues. Germline assignment: CDR1 DFQATT and CDR2 SNEGSKA (reference sequence).

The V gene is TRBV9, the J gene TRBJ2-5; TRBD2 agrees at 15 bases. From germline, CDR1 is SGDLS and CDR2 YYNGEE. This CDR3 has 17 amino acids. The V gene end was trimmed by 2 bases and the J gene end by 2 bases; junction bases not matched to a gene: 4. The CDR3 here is CASSVGTSGRPQETQYF. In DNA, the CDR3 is TGTGCCAGCAGCGTGGGGACTAGCGGGAGGCCACAAGAGACCCAGTACTTC.

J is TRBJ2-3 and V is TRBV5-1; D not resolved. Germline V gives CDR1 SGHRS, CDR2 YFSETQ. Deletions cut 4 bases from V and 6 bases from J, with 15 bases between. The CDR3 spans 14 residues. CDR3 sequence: CASSPTLPRDTQYF. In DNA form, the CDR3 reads TGCGCCAGCAGCCCGACTCTTCCGCGCGATACGCAGTATTTT. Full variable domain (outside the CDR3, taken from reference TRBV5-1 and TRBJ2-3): KAGVTQTPRYLIKTRGQQVTLSCSPISGHRSVSWYQQTPGQGLQFLFEYFSETQRNKGNFPGRFSGRQFSNSRSEMNVSTLELGDSALYLCASSPTLPRDTQYFGPGTRLTVL.

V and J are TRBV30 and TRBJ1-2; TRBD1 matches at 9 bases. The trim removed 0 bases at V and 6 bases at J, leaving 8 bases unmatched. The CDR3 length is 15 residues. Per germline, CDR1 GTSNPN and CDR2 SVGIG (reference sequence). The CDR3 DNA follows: TGTGCCTGGAGTGTTCCGGGGACAGGGCCCCATGGCTACACCTTC. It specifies CAWSVPGTGPHGYTF.

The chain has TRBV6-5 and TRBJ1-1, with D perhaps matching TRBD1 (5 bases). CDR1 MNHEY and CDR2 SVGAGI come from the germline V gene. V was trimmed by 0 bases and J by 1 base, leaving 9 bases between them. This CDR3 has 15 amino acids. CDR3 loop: CASSYSTQGNTEAFF. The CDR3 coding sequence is TGTGCCAGCAGTTACTCGACCCAGGGGAACACTGAAGCTTTCTTT.

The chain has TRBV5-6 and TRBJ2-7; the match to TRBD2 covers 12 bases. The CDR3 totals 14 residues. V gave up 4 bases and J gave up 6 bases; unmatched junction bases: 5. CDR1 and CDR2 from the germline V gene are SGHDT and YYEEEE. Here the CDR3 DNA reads TGTGCCAGCAGCCTACTAGCGGGAGGATTCGAGCAGTACTTC. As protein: CASSLLAGGFEQYF.

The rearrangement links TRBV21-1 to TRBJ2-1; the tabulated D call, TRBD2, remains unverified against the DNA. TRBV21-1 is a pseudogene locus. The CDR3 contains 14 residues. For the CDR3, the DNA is TGTGCCAGCATAGGAGGTTTCTCCTACAATGAGCAGTTCTTC. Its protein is CASIGGFSYNEQFF.